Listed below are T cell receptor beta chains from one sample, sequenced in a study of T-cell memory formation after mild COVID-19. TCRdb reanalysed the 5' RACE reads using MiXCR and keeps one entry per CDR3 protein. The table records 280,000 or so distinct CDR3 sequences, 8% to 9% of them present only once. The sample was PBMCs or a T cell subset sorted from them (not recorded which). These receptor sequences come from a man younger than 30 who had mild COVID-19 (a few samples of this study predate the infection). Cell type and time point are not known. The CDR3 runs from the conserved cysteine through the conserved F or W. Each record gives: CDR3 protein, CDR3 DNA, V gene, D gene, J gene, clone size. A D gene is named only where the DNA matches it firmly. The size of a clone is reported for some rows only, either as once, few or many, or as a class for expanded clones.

CDR3 protein: CASSPSFEHTDTQYF; CDR3 DNA: TGCGCCAGCAGCCCCTCGTTTGAACACACAGATACGCAGTATTTT; V gene: TRBV5-1; D gene: .; J gene: TRBJ2-3; clone size: few
CDR3 protein: CASSQQLAGAKTQYF; CDR3 DNA: TGCGCCAGCAGCCAACAACTAGCGGGGGCGAAGACCCAGTACTTC; V gene: TRBV4-1; D gene: TRBD2; J gene: TRBJ2-5; clone size: many
CDR3 protein: CATSETGRGTDTQYF; CDR3 DNA: TGTGCCACCAGTGAGACAGGCCGAGGTACAGATACGCAGTATTTT; V gene: TRBV24-1; D gene: .; J gene: TRBJ2-3; clone size: .
CDR3 protein: CASSQEAVSDSPLHF; CDR3 DNA: TGCGCCAGCAGCCAAGAGGCAGTCTCAGATTCACCCCTCCACTTT; V gene: TRBV4-1; D gene: .; J gene: TRBJ1-6; clone size: many
CDR3 protein: CASSFGTLSTDTQYF; CDR3 DNA: TGTGCCAGCAGCTTTGGGACTCTTAGCACAGATACGCAGTATTTT; V gene: TRBV7-6; D gene: .; J gene: TRBJ2-3; clone size: .
CDR3 protein: CASREQGGETQYF; CDR3 DNA: TGTGCCAGCAGGGAACAGGGTGGAGAGACCCAGTACTTC; V gene: TRBV12-3/TRBV12-4; D gene: .; J gene: TRBJ2-5; clone size: few
CDR3 protein: CASSQEVITGGTQYF; CDR3 DNA: TGCGCCAGCAGCCAGGAAGTAATCACGGGGGGGACGCAGTATTTT; V gene: TRBV4-1; D gene: TRBD2; J gene: TRBJ2-3; clone size: .
CDR3 protein: CASSTTPGQGFNEQFF; CDR3 DNA: TGTGCCAGCAGCACCACTCCGGGACAGGGTTTCAATGAGCAGTTCTTC; V gene: TRBV12-3/TRBV12-4; D gene: TRBD1; J gene: TRBJ2-1; clone size: .
CDR3 protein: CASSLTRTGTKNIQYF; CDR3 DNA: TGTGCCAGCAGCTTAACTAGGACAGGGACCAAAAACATTCAGTACTTC; V gene: TRBV7-2; D gene: TRBD1; J gene: TRBJ2-4; clone size: many
CDR3 protein: CASSFPGPEGELFF; CDR3 DNA: TGCGCCAGCAGCTTCCCAGGGCCCGAGGGGGAGCTGTTTTTT; V gene: TRBV5-1; D gene: .; J gene: TRBJ2-2; clone size: .
CDR3 protein: CASSFFGQVNTEAFF; CDR3 DNA: TGTGCCAGCAGCTTTTTCGGACAGGTGAACACTGAAGCTTTCTTT; V gene: TRBV11-2; D gene: TRBD1; J gene: TRBJ1-1; clone size: few
CDR3 protein: CASSQLTGLGAAFF; CDR3 DNA: TGCGCCAGCAGCCAGTTGACAGGGTTGGGAGCCGCTTTCTTT; V gene: TRBV4-3; D gene: TRBD1; J gene: TRBJ1-1; clone size: .
CDR3 protein: CASSSVALRSTGELFF; CDR3 DNA: TGCGCCAGCAGCTCCGTCGCGCTGAGGAGCACCGGGGAGCTGTTTTTT; V gene: TRBV5-1; D gene: .; J gene: TRBJ2-2; clone size: few
CDR3 protein: CASSLGGPPPDTQYF; CDR3 DNA: TGCGCCAGCAGCTTGGGTGGTCCCCCCCCAGATACGCAGTATTTT; V gene: TRBV5-1; D gene: .; J gene: TRBJ2-3; clone size: few
CDR3 protein: CASSPGPNTDTQYF; CDR3 DNA: TGTGCCAGCTCACCGGGACCCAACACAGATACGCAGTATTTT; V gene: TRBV18; D gene: .; J gene: TRBJ2-3; clone size: .
CDR3 protein: CASSTTGSYGYTF; CDR3 DNA: TGTGCCAGCAGTACGACAGGGAGCTATGGCTACACCTTC; V gene: TRBV27; D gene: TRBD1; J gene: TRBJ1-2; clone size: .